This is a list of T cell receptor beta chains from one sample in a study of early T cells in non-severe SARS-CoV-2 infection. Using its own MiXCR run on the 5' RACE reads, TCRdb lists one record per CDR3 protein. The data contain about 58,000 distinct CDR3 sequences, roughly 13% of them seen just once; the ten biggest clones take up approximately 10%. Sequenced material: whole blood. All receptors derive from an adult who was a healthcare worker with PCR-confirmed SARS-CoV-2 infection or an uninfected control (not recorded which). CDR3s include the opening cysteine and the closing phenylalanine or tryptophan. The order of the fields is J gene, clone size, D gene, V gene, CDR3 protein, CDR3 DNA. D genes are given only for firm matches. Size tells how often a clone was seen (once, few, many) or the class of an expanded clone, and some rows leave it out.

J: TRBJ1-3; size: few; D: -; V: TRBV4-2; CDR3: CASSQEAAPRTDTIYF; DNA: TGTGCCAGCAGCCAAGAGGCAGCCCCGCGAACGGACACCATATATTTT
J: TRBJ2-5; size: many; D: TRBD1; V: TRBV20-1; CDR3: CSARGRGQTQYF; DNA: TGCAGTGCTAGAGGCAGGGGGCAGACCCAGTACTTC
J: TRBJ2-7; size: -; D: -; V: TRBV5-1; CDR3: CASSLLGSGGYEQYF; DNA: TGCGCCAGCAGCTTGTTGGGTTCTGGGGGCTACGAGCAGTACTTC
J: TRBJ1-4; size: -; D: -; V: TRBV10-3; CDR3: CAIRGEQGYEKLFF; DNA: TGTGCCATCAGGGGGGAACAGGGCTATGAAAAACTGTTTTTT
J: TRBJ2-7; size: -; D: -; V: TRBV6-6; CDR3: CASSPEWEQYF; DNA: TGTGCCAGCAGCCCGGAGTGGGAGCAGTACTTC
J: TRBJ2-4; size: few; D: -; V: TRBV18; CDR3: CASSPIAAGSDIQYF; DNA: TGTGCCAGCTCACCGATCGCTGCAGGGTCGGACATTCAGTACTTC
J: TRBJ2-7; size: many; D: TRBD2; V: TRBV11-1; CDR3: CASSLERGTYEQYF; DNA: TGTGCCAGCAGCTTAGAGCGGGGAACCTACGAGCAGTACTTC
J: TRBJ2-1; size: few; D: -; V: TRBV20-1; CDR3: CSALGRLANNEQFF; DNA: TGCAGTGCTTTGGGGAGGCTAGCGAACAATGAGCAGTTCTTC
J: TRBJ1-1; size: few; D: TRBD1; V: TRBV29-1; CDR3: CSVGHRGNTEAFF; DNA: TGCAGCGTGGGACACAGGGGAAACACTGAAGCTTTCTTT
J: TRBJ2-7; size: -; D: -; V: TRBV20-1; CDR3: CSARGRLDEQYF; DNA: TGCAGTGCTAGAGGTCGACTAGACGAGCAGTACTTC
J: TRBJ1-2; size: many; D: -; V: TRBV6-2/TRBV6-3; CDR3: CASSGGRNYGYTF; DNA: TGTGCCAGCAGCGGGGGACGGAACTATGGCTACACCTTC
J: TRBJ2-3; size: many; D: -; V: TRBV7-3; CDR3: CASSLVTGTTDTQYF; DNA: TGTGCCAGCAGCTTAGTCACGGGTACGACAGATACGCAGTATTTT
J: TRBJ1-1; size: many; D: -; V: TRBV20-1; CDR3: CSARRGAVTEAFF; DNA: TGCAGTGCAAGGCGCGGGGCAGTAACTGAAGCTTTCTTT
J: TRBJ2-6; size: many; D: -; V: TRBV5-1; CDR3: CASTDANVLTF; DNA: TGCGCCAGCACCGACGCCAACGTCCTGACTTTC
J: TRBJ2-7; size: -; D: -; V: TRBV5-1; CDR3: CASSDHPGEQYF; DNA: TGCGCCAGCAGCGATCACCCGGGCGAGCAGTACTTC
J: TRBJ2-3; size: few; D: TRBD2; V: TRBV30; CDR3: CAWSAGLASTDTQYF; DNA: TGTGCCTGGAGTGCCGGACTAGCGAGCACAGATACGCAGTATTTT
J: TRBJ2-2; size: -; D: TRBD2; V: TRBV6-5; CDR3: CASSHLGLAGGSTGELFF; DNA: TGTGCCAGCAGCCATCTTGGACTAGCGGGAGGGTCCACCGGGGAGCTGTTTTTT
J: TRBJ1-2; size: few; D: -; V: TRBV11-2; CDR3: CASMGGYGYTF; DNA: TGTGCCAGCATGGGAGGATACGGCTACACCTTC
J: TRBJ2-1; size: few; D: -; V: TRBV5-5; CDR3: CASSLGGAINEQFF; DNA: TGTGCCAGCAGCTTAGGAGGGGCCATCAATGAGCAGTTCTTC
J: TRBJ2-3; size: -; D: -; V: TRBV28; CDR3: CASSLNLSKYF; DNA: TGTGCCAGCAGTTTGAACTTATCAAAGTATTTT
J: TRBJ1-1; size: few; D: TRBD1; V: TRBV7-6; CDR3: CASSKTGGLDTEAFF; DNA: TGTGCCAGCAGCAAGACAGGGGGCCTCGATACTGAAGCTTTCTTT
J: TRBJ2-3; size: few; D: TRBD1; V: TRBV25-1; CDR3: CASSEGTGGSAGGTDTQYF; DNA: TGTGCCAGCAGTGAAGGGACAGGGGGCAGTGCGGGGGGCACAGATACGCAGTATTTT
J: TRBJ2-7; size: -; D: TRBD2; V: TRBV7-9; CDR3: CASSRGLAGSYEQYF; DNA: TGTGCCAGCAGCCGGGGACTAGCGGGTTCCTACGAGCAGTACTTC
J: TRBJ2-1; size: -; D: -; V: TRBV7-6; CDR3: CASSYAFSTYNEQFF; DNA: TGTGCCAGCAGCTACGCATTTAGCACCTACAATGAGCAGTTCTTC
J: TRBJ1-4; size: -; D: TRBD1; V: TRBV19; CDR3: CASSITGTGNEKLFF; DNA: TGTGCCAGTAGTATCACCGGGACAGGGAACGAAAAACTGTTTTTT
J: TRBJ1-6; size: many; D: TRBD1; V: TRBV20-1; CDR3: CSARTSGQYNSPLHF; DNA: TGCAGTGCTAGAACTTCGGGACAGTATAATTCACCCCTCCACTTT
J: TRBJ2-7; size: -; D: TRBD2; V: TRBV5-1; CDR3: CASSLDSGGAQSEQYF; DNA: TGCGCCAGCAGCTTGGACAGCGGGGGGGCGCAGAGCGAGCAGTACTTC
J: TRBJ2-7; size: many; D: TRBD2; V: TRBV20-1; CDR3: CSAGESSGSYEQYF; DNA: TGCAGTGCAGGGGAATCTAGCGGCTCCTACGAGCAGTACTTC
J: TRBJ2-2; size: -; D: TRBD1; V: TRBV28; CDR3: CASSLVGQGDTGELFF; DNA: TGTGCCAGCAGTTTGGTGGGACAGGGTGACACCGGGGAGCTGTTTTTT
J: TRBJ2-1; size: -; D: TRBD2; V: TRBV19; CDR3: CASSLPTSGAFNEQFF; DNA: TGTGCCAGTAGTCTCCCTACTAGCGGGGCCTTCAATGAGCAGTTCTTC
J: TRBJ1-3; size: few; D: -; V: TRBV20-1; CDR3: CSASPGRSRNTIYF; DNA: TGCAGTGCTAGCCCCGGCCGATCGAGAAACACCATATATTTT
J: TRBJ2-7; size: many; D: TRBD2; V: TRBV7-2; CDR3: CASSLGGGSPYEQYF; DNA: TGTGCCAGCAGCTTAGGGGGCGGGAGCCCCTACGAGCAGTACTTC
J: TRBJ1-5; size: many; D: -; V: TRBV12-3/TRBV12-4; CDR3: CASVTWGSLNQPQHF; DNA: TGTGCCAGCGTTACCTGGGGCAGCCTCAATCAGCCCCAGCATTTT
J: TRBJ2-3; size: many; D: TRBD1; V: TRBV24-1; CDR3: CATSDLGQGATDTQYF; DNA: TGTGCCACCAGTGACCTTGGACAGGGCGCCACAGATACGCAGTATTTT
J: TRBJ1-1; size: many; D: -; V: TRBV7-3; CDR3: CASSLSSAGTEAFF; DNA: TGTGCCAGCAGCTTAAGTTCGGCGGGGACTGAAGCTTTCTTT
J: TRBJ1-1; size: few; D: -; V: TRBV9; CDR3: CASSAYTGSGTEAFF; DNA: TGTGCCAGCAGCGCCTACACAGGGTCTGGCACTGAAGCTTTCTTT
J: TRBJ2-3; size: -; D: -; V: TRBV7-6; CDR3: CASSLEGGTDTQYF; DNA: TGTGCCAGCAGCTTAGAGGGCGGCACAGATACGCAGTATTTT
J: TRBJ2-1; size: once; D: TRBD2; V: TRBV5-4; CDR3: CASSLAGGNEQFF; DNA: TGTGCCAGCAGCTTAGCGGGGGGCAATGAGCAGTTCTTC
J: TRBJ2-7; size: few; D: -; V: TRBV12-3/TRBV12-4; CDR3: CASSIWGQGNEQYF; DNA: TGTGCCAGCAGTATATGGGGGCAGGGGAACGAGCAGTACTTC
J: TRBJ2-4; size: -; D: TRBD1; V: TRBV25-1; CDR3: CASSATGVRYIQYF; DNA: TGTGCCAGCAGCGCGACAGGGGTGCGGTACATTCAGTACTTC
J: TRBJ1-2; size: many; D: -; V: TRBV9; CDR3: CASSEGPSYGYTF; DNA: TGTGCCAGCAGCGAGGGACCGTCTTATGGCTACACCTTC
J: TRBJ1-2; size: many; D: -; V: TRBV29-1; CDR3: CSGGHAANYGYTF; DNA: TGCAGCGGGGGACATGCAGCTAACTATGGCTACACCTTC
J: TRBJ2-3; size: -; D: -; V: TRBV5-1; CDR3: CVSSLDGTSTDTQYF; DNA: TGCGTCAGCAGCTTGGACGGGACCTCCACAGATACGCAGTATTTT
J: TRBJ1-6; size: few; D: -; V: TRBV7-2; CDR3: CASSFMGLNSPLHF; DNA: TGTGCCAGCAGCTTCATGGGGCTTAATTCACCCCTCCACTTT
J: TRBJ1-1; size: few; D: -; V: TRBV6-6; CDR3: CASRFQQVNTEAFF; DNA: TGTGCCAGCAGGTTTCAACAAGTAAACACTGAAGCTTTCTTT
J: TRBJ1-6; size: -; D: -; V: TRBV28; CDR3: CASSPSPGTRGSGF; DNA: TGTGCCAGCAGTCCGTCTCCCGGGACTCGCGGCTCCGGGTTT
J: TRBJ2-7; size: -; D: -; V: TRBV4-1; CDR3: CASSQAWTTSYEQYF; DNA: TGCGCCAGCAGCCAAGCTTGGACTACCTCGTACGAGCAGTACTTC
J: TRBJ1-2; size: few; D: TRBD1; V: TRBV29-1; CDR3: CSAPGQGSYGYTF; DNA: TGCAGCGCGCCGGGACAGGGTAGCTATGGCTACACCTTC
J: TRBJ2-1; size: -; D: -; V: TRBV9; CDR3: CASSRNDEAPSYNEQFF; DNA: TGTGCCAGCAGCCGGAACGACGAGGCACCATCCTACAATGAGCAGTTCTTC
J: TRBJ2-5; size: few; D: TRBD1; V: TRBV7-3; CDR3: CASSAGGPETQYF; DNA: TGTGCCAGCAGTGCAGGGGGTCCAGAGACCCAGTACTTC
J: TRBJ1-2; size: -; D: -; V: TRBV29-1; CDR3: CSVEVSYGYTF; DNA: TGCAGCGTTGAGGTCTCCTATGGCTACACCTTC
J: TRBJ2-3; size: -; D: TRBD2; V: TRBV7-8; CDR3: CASSYRALRAGSPLAGVVDTRYF; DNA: TGTGCCAGCAGCTATCGGGCCCTGAGGGCAGGGTCCCCACTAGCGGGAGTGGTAGATACGCGGTATTTT
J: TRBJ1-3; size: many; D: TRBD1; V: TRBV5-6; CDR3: CASSTGGSGNTIYF; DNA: TGTGCCAGCAGCACAGGGGGCTCTGGAAACACCATATATTTT
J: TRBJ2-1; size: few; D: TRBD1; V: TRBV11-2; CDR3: CASSPMDRDNEQFF; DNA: TGTGCCAGCAGCCCTATGGACAGGGACAATGAGCAGTTCTTC
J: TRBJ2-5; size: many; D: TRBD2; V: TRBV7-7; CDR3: CASSLSGAQETQYF; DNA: TGTGCTAGCAGCCTTAGCGGGGCCCAAGAGACCCAGTACTTC
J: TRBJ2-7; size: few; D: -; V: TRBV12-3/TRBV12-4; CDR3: CASSFRTDPYEQYF; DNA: TGTGCCAGCAGTTTCCGGACAGATCCCTACGAGCAGTACTTC
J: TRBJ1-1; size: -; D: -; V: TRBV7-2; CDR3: CASSLNRDNTEAFF; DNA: TGTGCCAGCAGCTTGAACAGGGATAACACTGAAGCTTTCTTT
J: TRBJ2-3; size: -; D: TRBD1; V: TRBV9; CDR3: CASPRTGPDTQYF; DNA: TGTGCCAGCCCGAGGACAGGGCCAGATACGCAGTATTTT